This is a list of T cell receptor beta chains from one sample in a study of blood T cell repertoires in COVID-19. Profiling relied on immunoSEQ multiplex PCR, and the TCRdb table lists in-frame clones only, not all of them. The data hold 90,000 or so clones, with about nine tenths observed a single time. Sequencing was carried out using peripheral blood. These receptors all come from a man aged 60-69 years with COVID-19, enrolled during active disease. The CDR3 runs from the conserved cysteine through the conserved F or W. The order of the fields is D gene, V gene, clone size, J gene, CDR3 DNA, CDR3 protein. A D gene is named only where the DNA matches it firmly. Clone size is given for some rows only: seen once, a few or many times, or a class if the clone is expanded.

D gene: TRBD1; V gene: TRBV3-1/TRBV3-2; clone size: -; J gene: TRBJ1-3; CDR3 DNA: TGTGCCAGCAGCCCCGACAGGGTCTCTGGAAACACCATATATTTT; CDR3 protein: CASSPDRVSGNTIYF
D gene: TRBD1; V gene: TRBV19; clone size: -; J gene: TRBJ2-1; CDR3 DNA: TGTGCCAGTAGTACCCTAGGGCAGGGGGCCAGGTACAATGAGCAGTTCTTC; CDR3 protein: CASSTLGQGARYNEQFF
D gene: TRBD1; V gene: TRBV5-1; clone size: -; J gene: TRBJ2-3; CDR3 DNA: TGCGCCAGCAGCGCGCGGACAGGGCCCAAAGACACGCAGTATTTT; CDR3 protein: CASSARTGPKDTQYF
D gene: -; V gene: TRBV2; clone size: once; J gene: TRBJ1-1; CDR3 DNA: TGTGCCAGCGAAAAGGTGGACATCACTGAAGCTTTCTTT; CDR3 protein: CASEKVDITEAFF
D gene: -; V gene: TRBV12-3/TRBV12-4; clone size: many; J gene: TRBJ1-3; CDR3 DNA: TGTGCCAGCACCAGGTCTGGAAACACCATATATTTT; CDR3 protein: CASTRSGNTIYF
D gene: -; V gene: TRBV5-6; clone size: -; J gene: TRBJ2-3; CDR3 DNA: TGTGCCAGCAGCCTTCCTCTGTTAGATACGCAGTATTTT; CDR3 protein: CASSLPLLDTQYF
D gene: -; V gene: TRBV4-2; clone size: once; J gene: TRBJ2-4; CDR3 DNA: TGTGCCAGCAGCCAAGATCCTGGGGAGTGGAGTAACATTCAGTACTTC; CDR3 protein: CASSQDPGEWSNIQYF
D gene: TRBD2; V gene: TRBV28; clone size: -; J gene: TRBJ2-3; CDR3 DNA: TGTGCCATTCAGACTAGCGGGAGTAATACGCAGTATTTT; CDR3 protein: CAIQTSGSNTQYF
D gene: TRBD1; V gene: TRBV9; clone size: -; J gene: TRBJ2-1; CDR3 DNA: TGTGCCAGCAGCGGAATCCCGACGGACAGGGGAAGAGGCAATGAGCAGTTCTTC; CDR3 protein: CASSGIPTDRGRGNEQFF
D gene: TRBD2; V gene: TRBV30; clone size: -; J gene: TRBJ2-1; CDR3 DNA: TGTGCCTGGTCGCTTGGGGAGGGCGATGAGCAGTTCTTC; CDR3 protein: CAWSLGEGDEQFF
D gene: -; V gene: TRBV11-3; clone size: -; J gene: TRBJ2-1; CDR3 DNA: TGTGCCAGCAGCGTCTTCTTTGAGGGTGAGCAGTTCTTC; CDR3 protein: CASSVFFEGEQFF
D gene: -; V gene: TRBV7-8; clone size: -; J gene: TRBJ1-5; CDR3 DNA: TGTGCCAGCAGCTTCGGAGCAAATAGCAATCAGCCCCAGCATTTT; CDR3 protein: CASSFGANSNQPQHF
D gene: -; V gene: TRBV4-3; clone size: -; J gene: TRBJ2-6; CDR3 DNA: TGCGCCAGCAGCCTAAGGAGGGGACGGGGGAGAGGCTCTGGGGCCAACGTCCTGACTTTC; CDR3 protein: CASSLRRGRGRGSGANVLTF
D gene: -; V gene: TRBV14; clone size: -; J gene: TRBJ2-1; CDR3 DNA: TGTGCCAGCAGCCACTACTCAGGACTTTACGATAATGAGCAGTTCTTC; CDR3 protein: CASSHYSGLYDNEQFF
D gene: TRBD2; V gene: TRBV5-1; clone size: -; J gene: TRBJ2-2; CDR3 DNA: TGCGCCAGCAGCTCTACTAGCGTGGGGACCGGGGAGCTGTTTTTT; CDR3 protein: CASSSTSVGTGELFF
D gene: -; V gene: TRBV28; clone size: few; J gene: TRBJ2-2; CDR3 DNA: TGTGCCAGCAGTCCCACCGATCAGGACAGTCCGGTCGGGGGGGAGCTGTTTTTT; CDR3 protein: CASSPTDQDSPVGGELFF
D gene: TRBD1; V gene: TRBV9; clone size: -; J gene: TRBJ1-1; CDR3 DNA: TGTGCCAGCAGCCTAGCCGGGACAGGGGGCACTGAAGCTTTCTTT; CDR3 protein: CASSLAGTGGTEAFF
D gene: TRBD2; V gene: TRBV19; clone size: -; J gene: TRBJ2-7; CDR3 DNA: TGTGCCAGTAGAACGGGACTAGCGGCCGAGCAGTACTTC; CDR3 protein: CASRTGLAAEQYF
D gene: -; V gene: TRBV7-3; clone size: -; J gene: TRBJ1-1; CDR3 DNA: TGTGCCAGCAGCCCACAGGGTTGGGGCACTGAAGCTTTCTTT; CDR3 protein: CASSPQGWGTEAFF
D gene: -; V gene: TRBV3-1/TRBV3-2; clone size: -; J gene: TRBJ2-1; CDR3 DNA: TGTGCCAGCAGCCAAGCCCCCGGGACTTCCTACAATGAGCAGTTCTTC; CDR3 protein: CASSQAPGTSYNEQFF
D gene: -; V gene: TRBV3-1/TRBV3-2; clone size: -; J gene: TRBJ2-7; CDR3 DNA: TGTGCCAGCAGCCTTTTCAGCTCCTACGAGCAGTACTTC; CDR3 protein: CASSLFSSYEQYF
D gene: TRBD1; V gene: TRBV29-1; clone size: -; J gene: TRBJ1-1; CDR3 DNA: TGCAGCGGAATTAGGGACAGTTACCTGAACACTGAAGCTTTCTTT; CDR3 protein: CSGIRDSYLNTEAFF
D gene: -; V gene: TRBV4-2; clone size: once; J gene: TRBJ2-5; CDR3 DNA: TGTGCCAGCAGCCCCCGGTACAGGGATCTAGAGACCCAGTACTTC; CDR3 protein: CASSPRYRDLETQYF
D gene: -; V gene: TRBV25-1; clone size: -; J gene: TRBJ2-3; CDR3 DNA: TGTGCCAGCAGTGACAACACAGATACGCAGTATTTT; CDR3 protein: CASSDNTDTQYF
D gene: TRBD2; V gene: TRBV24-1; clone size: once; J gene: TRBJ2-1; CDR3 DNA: TGTGCCACCAGTGATGCCGGGACTAGCGGGAGGGGATACAATGAGCAGTTCTTC; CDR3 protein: CATSDAGTSGRGYNEQFF
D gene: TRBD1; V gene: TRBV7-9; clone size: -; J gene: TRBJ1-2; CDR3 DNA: TGTGCCAGCAGCTCCTGGACAGGGATCTATGGCTACACCTTC; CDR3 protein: CASSSWTGIYGYTF
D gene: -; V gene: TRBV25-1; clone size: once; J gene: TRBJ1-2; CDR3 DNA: TGTGCCAGCAGTGGAGGGAACTATGGCTACACCTTC; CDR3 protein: CASSGGNYGYTF
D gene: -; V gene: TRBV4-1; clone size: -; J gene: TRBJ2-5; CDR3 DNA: TGCGCCAGCAGCCAAGTCTCTCAGGGGGGGACCCAGTACTTC; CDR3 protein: CASSQVSQGGTQYF
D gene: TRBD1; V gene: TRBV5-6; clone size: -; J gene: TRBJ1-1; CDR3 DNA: TGTGCCAGCAGCCCGAGGACAGGGGGTTACACTGAAGCTTTCTTT; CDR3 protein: CASSPRTGGYTEAFF
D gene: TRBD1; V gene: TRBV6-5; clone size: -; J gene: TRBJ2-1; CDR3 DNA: TGTGCCAGCAGACAGGGGGCGCTTAGCTACAATGAGCAGTTCTTC; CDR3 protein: CASRQGALSYNEQFF
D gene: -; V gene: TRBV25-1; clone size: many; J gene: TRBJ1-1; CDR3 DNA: TGTGCCAGCAGTGCCACAGGGGAAGCTTTCTTT; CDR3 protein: CASSATGEAFF
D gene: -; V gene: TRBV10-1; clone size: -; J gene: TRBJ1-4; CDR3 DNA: TGCGCCAGCAGTGGAAGGGGTGAAAAACTGTTTTTT; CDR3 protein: CASSGRGEKLFF
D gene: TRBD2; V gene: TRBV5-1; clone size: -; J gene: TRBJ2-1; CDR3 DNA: TGCGCCAGCAGGGGCCCGGGACTAGCGGGGAATGAGCAGTTCTTC; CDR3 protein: CASRGPGLAGNEQFF
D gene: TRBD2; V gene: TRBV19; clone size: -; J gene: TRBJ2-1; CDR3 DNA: TGTGCCAGTACCCGGAGGGGAAGTAGCGGGGAATACAATGAGCAGTTCTTC; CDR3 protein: CASTRRGSSGEYNEQFF
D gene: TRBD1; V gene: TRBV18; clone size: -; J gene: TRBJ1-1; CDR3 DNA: TGTGCCAGCTCACCTAGCTCGGGACAGGGGGCGACTGAAGCTTTCTTT; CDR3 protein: CASSPSSGQGATEAFF
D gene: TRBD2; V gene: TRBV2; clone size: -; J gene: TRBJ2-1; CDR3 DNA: TGTGCCAGCAGTGAGACTAGCGGGAGGCGATTCTTC; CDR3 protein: CASSETSGRRFF
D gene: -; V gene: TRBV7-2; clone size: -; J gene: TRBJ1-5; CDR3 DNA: TGTGCCAGCAGCTTAGACAGTAGCAATCAGCCCCAGCATTTT; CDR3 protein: CASSLDSSNQPQHF
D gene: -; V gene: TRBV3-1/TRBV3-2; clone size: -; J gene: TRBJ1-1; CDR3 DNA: TGTGCCAGCAGCCAATATTTCGGACAGCTGAACACTGAAGCTTTCTTT; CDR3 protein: CASSQYFGQLNTEAFF
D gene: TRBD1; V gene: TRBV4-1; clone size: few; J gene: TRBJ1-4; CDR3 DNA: TGCGCCAGCAGCCAACAAGAAACCGGGACAGTTAATGAAAAACTGTTTTTT; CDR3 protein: CASSQQETGTVNEKLFF
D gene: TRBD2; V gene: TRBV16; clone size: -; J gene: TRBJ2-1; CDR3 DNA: TGTGCCAGCAGCCTTAGCGGGAGGCCTAGGACCTACAATGAGCAGTTCTTC; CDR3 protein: CASSLSGRPRTYNEQFF
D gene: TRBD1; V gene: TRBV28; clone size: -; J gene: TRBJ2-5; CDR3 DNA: TGTGCCAGCAGCCCCCCGGACAGGGGGCAAGAGACCCAGTACTTC; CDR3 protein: CASSPPDRGQETQYF
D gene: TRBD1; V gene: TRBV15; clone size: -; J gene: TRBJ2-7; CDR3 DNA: TGTGCCACCAGCAGAGAACAGGGGGCGCCCGAGCAGTACTTC; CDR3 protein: CATSREQGAPEQYF
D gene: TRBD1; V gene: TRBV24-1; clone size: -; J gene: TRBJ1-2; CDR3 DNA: TGTGCCACCGCGGACAGGTCGAACTATGGCTACACCTTC; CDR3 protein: CATADRSNYGYTF
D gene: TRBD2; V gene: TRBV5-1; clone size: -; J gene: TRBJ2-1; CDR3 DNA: TGCGCCAGCAGGAAAGGACTAGCGGGAGACAATGAGCAGTTCTTC; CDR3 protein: CASRKGLAGDNEQFF
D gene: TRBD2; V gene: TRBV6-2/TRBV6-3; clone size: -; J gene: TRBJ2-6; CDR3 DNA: TGTGCCAGCAGTAGCGGACTAGCGGAGAAGTCTGGGGCCAACGTCCTGACTTTC; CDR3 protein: CASSSGLAEKSGANVLTF
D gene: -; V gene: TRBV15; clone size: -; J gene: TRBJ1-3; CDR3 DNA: TGTGCCACCAGCAGAGCCGGCCACAGGATAGCTGGAAACACCATATATTTT; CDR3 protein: CATSRAGHRIAGNTIYF
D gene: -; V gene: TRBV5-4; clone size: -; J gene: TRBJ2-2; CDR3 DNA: TGTGCCAGCAGCTTGGGAGCCGGACTAAACACCGGGGAGCTGTTTTTT; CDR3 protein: CASSLGAGLNTGELFF
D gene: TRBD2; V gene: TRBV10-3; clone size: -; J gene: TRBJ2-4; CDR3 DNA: TGTGCCATCAGTGAGTCGACTCGACTAGCGGGAGGGATTCAGTACTTC; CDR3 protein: CAISESTRLAGGIQYF
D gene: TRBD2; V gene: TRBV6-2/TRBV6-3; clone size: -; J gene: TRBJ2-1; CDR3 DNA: TGTGCCAGCACCCCGGGAGCGGGAGGGGCGCGGGAGCAGTTCTTC; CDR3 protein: CASTPGAGGAREQFF
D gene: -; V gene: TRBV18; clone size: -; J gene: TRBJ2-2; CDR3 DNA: TGTGCCAGCTCACCGAGGAACACCGGGGAGCTGTTTTTT; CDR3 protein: CASSPRNTGELFF
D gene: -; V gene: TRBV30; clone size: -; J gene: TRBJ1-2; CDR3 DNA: TGTGCCTGGTACCACGGGGGGGGTTTTGGTAATGGCTACACCTTC; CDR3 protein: CAWYHGGGFGNGYTF
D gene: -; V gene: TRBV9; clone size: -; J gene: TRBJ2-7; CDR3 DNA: TGTGCCAGCAGCGTAGACTACTTGGCCTACGAGCAGTACTTC; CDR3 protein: CASSVDYLAYEQYF